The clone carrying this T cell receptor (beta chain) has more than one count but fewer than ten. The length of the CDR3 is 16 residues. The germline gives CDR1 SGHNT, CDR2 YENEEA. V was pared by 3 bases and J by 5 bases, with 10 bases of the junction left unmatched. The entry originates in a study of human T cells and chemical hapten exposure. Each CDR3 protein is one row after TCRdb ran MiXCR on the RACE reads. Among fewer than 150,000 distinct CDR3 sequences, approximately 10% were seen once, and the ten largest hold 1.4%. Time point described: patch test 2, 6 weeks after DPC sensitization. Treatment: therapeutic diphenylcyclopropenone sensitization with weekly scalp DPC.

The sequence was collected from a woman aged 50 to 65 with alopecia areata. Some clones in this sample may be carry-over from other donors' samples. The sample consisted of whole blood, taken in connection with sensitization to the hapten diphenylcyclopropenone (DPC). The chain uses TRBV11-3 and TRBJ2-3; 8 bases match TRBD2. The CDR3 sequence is CASSFSAGGRGDTQYF. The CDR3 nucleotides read TGTGCCAGCAGCTTCAGCGCGGGAGGCCGGGGAGATACGCAGTATTTT.